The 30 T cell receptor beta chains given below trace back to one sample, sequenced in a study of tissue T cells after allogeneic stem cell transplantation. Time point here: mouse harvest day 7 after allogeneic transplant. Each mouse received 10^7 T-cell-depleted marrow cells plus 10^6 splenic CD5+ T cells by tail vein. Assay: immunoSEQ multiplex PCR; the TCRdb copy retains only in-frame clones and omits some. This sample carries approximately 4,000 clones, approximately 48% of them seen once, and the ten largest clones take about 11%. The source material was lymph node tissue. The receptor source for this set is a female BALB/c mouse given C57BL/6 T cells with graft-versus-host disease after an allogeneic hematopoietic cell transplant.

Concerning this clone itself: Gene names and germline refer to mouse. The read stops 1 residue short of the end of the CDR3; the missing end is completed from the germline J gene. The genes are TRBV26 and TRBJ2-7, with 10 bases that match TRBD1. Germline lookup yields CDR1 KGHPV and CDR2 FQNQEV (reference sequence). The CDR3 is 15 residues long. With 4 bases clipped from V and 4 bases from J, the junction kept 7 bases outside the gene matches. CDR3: CASSPGQGRRYEQYF. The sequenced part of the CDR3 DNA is TGTGCCAGCAGTCCGGGACAGGGGAGGAGATATGAACAGTAC.

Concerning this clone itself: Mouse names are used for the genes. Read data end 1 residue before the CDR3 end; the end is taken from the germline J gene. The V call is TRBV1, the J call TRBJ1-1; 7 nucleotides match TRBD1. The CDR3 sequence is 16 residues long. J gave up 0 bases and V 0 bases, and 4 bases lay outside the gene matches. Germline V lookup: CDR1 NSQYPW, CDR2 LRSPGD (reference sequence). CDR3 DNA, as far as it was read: TGCACCTGCAGTGCAGATCAGGGGGGCGCAAACACAGAAGTCTTC. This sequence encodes CTCSADQGGANTEVF. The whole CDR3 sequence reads CTCSADQGGANTEVFF.

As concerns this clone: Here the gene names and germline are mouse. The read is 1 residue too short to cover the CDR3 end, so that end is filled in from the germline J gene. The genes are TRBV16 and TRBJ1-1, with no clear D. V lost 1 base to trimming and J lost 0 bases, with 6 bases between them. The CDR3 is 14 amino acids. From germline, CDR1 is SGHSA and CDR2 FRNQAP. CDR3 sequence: CASSLGQSNTEVFF. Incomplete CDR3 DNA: TGTGCAAGCAGCTTAGGTCAGTCAAACACAGAAGTCTTC.

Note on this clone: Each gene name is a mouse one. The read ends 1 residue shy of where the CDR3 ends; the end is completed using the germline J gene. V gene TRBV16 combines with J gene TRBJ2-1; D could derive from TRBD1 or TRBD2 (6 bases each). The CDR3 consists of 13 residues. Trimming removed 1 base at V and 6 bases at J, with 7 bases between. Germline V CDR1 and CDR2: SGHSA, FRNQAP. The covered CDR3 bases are TGTGCAAGCAGCTTAGGGGGGCTTGCTGAGCAGTTC. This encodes CASSLGGLAEQF. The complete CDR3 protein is CASSLGGLAEQFF. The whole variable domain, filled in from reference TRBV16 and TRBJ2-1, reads NAGVIQTPRHKVTGKGQEATLWCEPISGHSAVFWYRQTIVQGLEFLTYFRNQAPIDDSGMPKERFSAQMPNQSHSTLKIQSTQPQDSAVYLCASSLGGLAEQFFGPGTRLTVL.

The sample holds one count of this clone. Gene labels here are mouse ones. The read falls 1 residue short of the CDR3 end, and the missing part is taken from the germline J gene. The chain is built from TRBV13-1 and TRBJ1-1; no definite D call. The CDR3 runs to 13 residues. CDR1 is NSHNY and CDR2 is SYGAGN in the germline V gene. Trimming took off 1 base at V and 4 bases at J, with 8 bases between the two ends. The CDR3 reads CASSDWAGTEVFF. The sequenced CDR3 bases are TGTGCCAGCAGTGATTGGGCGGGCACAGAAGTCTTC.

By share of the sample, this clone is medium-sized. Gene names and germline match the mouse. Here the CDR3 reads CASSRGLPERLFF. CDR3 DNA (partial): TGTGCTAGCAGTCGGGGTCTTCCCGAAAGATTATTT. The genes are TRBV17 and TRBJ1-4; D ambiguous. The CDR3 is cut off 1 residue early in the read; its end comes from the germline J gene. Germline V CDR1 and CDR2: MNHDT, YYDKIL. V was clipped by 5 bases and J by 7 bases, with 11 bases between them. This CDR3 spans 13 amino acids.

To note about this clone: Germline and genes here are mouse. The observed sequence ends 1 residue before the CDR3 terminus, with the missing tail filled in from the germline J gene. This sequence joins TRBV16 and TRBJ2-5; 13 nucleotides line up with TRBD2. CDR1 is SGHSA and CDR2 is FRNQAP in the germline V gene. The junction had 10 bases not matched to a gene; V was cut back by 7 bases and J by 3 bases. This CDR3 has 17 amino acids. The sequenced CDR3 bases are TGTGCAAGCACCTCCGGGACTGGGGGGGGCGTTCAAGACACCCAGTAC. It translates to CASTSGTGGGVQDTQY. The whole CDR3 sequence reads CASTSGTGGGVQDTQYF.

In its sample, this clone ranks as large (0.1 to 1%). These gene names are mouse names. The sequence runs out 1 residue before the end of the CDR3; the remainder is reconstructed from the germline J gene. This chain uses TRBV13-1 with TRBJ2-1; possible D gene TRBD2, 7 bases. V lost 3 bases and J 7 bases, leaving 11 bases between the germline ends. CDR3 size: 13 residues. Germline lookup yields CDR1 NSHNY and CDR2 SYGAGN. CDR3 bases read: TGTGCCAGCAGTGGAGGGGGGCGGGCTGAGCAGTTC. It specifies CASSGGGRAEQF. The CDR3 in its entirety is CASSGGGRAEQFF.

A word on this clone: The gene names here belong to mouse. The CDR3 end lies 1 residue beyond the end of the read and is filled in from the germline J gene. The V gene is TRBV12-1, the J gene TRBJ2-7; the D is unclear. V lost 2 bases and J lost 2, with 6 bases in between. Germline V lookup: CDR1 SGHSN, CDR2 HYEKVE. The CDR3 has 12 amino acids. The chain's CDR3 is CASSPPPYEQYF. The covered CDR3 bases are TGTGCCAGCTCTCCCCCCCCCTATGAACAGTAC.

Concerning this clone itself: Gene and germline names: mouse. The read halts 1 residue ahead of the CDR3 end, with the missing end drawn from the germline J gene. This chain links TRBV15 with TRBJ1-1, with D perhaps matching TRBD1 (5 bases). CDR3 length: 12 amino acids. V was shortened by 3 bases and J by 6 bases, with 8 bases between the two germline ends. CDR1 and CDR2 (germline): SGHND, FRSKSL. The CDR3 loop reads CASSFGGAEVFF. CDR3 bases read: TGTGCCAGCAGTTTCGGGGGTGCAGAAGTCTTC.

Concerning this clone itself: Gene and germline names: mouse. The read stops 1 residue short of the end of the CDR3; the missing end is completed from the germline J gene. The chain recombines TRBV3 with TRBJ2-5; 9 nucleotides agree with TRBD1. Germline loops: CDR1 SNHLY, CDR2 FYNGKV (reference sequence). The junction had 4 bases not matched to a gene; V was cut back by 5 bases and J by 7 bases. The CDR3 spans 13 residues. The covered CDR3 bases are TGTGCCAGCAGCATACAGGGGGCGAACACCCAGTAC. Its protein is CASSIQGANTQY. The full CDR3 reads CASSIQGANTQYF.

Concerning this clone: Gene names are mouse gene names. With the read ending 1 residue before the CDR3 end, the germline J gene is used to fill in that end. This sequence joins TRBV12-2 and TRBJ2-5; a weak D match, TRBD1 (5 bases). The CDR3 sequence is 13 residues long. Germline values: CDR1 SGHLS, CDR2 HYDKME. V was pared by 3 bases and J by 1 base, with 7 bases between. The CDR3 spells CASSKTDQDTQYF. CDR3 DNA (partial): TGTGCCAGCTCTAAGACAGACCAAGACACCCAGTAC.

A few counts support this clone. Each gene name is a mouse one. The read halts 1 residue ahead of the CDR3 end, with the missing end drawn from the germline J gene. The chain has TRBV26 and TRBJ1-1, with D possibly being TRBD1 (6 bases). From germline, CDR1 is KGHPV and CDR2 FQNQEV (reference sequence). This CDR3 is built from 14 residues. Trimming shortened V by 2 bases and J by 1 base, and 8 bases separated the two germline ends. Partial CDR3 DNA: TGTGCCAGCAGTCTGGGAGGGGGGAACACAGAAGTCTTC. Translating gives CASSLGGGNTEVF. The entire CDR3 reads CASSLGGGNTEVFF.

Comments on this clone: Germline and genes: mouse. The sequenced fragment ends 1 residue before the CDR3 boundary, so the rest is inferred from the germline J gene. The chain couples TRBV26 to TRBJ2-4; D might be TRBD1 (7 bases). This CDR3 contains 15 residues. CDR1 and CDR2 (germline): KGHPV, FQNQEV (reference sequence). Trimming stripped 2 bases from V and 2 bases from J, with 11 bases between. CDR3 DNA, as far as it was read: TGTGCCAGCAGTCTGAGGGGGCGCGATCAAAACACCTTGTAC. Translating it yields CASSLRGRDQNTLY. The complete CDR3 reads CASSLRGRDQNTLYF.

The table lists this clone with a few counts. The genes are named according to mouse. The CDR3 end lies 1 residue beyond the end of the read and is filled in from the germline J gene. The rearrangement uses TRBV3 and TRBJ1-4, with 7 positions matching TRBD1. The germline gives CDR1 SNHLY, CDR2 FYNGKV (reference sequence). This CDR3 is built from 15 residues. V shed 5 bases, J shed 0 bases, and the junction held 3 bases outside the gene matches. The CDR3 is CASSPQGVSNERLFF. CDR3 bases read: TGTGCCAGCAGCCCCCAGGGGGTTTCCAACGAAAGATTATTT.

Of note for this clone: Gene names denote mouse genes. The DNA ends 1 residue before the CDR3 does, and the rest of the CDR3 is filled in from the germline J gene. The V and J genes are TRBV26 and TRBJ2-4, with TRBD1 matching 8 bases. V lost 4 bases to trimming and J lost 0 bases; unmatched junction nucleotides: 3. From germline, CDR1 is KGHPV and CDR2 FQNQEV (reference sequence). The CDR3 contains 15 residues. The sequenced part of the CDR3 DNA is TGTGCCAGCAGTCCGACAGGGGCTAGTCAAAACACCTTGTAC. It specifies CASSPTGASQNTLY. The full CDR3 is CASSPTGASQNTLYF.

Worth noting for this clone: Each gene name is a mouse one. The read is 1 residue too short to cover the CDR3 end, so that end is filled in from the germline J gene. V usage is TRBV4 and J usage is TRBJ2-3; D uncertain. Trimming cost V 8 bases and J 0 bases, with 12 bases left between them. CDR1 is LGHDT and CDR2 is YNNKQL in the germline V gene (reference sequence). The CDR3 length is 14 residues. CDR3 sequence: CASGPGSSAETLYF. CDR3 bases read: TGTGCCAGCGGCCCGGGGTCTAGTGCAGAAACGCTGTAT.

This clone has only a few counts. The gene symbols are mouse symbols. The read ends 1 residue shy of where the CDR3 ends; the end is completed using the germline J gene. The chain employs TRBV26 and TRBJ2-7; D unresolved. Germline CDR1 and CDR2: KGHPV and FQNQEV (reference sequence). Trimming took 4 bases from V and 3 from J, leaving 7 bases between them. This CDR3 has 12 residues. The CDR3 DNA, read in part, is TGTGCCAGCAGTCGAGGCAGCTATGAACAGTAC. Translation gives CASSRGSYEQY. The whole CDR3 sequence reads CASSRGSYEQYF.

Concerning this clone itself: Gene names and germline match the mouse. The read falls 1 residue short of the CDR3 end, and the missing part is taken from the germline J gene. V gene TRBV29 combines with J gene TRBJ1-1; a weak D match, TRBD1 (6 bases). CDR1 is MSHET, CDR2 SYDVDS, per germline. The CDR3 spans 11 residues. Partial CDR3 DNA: TGTGAAAACAGGGCCAACACAGAAGTCTTC. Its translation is CENRANTEVF. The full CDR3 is CENRANTEVFF. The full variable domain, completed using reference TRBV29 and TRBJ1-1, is DMKVTQMPRYLIKRMGENVLLECGQDMSHETMYWYRQDPGLGLQLIYISYDVDSNSEGDIPKGYRVSRKKREHFSLILDSAKTNQTSVYFCENRANTEVFFGKGTRLTVV.

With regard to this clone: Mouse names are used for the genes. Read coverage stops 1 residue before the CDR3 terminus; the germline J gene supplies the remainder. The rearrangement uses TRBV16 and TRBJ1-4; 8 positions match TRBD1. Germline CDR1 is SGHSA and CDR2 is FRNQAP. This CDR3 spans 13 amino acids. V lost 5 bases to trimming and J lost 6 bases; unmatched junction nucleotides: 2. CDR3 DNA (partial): TGTGCAAGCAGCGTGACAGGGGACGAAAGATTATTT. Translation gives CASSVTGDERLF. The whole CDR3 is CASSVTGDERLFF.

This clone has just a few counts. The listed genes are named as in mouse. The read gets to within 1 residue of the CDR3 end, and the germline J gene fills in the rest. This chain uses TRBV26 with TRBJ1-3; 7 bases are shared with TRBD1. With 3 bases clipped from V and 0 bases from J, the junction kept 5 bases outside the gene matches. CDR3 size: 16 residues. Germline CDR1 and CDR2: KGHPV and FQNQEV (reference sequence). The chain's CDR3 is CASSLTGALSGNTLYF. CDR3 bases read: TGTGCCAGCAGTCTTACAGGGGCCCTTTCTGGAAATACGCTCTAT.

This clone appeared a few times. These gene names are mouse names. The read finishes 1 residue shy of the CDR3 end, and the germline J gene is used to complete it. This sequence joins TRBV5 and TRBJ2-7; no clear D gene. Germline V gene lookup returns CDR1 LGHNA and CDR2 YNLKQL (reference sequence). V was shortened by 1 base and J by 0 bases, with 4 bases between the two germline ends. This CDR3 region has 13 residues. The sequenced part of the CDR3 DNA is TGTGCCAGCAGCCAAGCTAGCTCCTATGAACAGTAC. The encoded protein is CASSQASSYEQY. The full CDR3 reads CASSQASSYEQYF.

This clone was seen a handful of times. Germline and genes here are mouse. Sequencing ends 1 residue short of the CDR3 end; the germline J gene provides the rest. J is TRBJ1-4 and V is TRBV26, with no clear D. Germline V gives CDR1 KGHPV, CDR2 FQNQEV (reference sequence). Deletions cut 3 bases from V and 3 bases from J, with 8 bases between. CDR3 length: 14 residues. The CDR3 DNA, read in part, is TGTGCCAGCAGTCTTGGTGGAACCAACGAAAGATTATTT. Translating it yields CASSLGGTNERLF. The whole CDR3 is CASSLGGTNERLFF.

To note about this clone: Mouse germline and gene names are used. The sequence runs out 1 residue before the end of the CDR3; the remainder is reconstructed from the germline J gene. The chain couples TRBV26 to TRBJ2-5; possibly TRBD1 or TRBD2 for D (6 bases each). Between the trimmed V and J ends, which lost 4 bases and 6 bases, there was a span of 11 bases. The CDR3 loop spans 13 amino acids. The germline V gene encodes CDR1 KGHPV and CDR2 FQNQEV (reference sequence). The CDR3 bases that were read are TGTGCCAGCAGTCCCCGGGGGCTGGACACCCAGTAC. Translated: CASSPRGLDTQY. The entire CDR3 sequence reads CASSPRGLDTQYF.

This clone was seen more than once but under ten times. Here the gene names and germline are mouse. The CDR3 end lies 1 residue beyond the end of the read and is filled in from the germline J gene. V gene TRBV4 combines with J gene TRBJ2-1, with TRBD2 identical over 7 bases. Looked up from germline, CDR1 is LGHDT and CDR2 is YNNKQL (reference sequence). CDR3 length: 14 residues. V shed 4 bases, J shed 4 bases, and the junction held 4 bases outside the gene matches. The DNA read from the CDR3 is TGTGCCAGCAGCTGGGGGGGTAAATATGCTGAGCAGTTC. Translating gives CASSWGGKYAEQF. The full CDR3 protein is CASSWGGKYAEQFF.

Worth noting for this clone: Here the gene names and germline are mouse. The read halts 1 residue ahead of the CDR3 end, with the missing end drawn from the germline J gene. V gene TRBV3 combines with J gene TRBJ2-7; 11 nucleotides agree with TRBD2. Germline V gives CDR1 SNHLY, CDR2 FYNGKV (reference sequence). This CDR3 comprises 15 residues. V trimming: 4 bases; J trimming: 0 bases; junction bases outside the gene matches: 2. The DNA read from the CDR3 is TGTGCCAGCAGCTCGACTGGGGGGGTCTCCTATGAACAGTAC. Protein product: CASSSTGGVSYEQY. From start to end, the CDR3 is CASSSTGGVSYEQYF.

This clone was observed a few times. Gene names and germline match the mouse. Partial CDR3 DNA: TGTGCTAGCAGTACGGACATTAACAACCAGGCTCCGCTT. Its translation: CASSTDINNQAPL. The whole CDR3 sequence reads CASSTDINNQAPLF. The chain has TRBV17 and TRBJ1-5; TRBD1 is a possible D gene (5 bases). The read terminates 1 residue before the CDR3 end, so the remaining end is supplied by the germline J gene. The V end was cut by 4 bases, the J end by 0 bases, with 7 bases between. The germline V gene encodes CDR1 MNHDT and CDR2 YYDKIL. This CDR3 is built from 14 residues.

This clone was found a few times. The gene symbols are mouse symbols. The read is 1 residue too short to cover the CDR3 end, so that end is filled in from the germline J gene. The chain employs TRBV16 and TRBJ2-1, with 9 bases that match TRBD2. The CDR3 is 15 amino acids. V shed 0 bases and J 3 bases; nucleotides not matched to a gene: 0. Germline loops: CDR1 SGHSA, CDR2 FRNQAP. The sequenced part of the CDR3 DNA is TGTGCAAGCAGCTTAGACTGGGGGGGCTATGCTGAGCAGTTC. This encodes CASSLDWGGYAEQF. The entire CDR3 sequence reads CASSLDWGGYAEQFF.

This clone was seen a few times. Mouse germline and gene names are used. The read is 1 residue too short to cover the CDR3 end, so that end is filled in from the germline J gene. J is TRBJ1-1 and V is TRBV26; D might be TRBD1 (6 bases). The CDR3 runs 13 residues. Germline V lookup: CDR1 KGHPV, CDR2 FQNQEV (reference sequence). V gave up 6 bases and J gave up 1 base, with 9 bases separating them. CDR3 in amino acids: CASSLTGNTEVFF. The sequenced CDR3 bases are TGTGCCAGCAGCCTGACAGGGAACACAGAAGTCTTC.

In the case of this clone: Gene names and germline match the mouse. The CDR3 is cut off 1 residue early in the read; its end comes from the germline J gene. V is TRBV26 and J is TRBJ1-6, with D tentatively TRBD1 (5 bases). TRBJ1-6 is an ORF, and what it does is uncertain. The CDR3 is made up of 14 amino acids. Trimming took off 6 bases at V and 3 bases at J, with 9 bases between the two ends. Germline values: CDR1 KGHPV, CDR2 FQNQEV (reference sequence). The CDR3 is CASSPGGYNSPLYF. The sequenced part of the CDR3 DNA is TGTGCCAGCAGCCCGGGGGGCTATAATTCGCCCCTCTAC.